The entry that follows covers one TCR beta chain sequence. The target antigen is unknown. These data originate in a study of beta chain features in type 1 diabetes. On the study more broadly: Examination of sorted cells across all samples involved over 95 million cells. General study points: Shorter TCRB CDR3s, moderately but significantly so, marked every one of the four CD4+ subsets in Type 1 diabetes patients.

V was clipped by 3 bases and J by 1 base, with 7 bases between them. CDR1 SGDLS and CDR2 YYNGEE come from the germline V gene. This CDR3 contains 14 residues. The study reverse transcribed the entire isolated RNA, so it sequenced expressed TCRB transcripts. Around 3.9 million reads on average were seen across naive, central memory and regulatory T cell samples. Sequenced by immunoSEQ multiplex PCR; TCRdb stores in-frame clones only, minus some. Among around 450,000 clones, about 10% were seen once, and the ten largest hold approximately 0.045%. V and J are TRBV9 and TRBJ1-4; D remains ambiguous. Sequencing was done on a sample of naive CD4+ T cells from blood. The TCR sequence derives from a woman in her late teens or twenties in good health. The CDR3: CASSAGGTNEKLFF. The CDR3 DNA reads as TGTGCCAGCAGCGCAGGCGGAACTAATGAAAAACTGTTTTTT.